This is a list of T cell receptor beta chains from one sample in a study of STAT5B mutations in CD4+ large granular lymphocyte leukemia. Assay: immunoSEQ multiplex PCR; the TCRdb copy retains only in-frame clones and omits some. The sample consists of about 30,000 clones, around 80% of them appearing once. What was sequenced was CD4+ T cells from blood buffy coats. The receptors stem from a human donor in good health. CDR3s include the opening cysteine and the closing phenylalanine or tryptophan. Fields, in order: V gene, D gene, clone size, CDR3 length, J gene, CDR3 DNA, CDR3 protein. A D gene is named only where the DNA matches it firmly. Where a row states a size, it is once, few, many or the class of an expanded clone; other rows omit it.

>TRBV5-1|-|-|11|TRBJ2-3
TGCGCCAGCAGCTTGAGTGATACGCAGTATTTT
CASSLSDTQYF
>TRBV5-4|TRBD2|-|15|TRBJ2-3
TGTGCCAGCAGCTTGGGTCTAGCGGGAGGAGATACGCAGTATTTT
CASSLGLAGGDTQYF
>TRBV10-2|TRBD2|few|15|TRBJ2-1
TGCGCCAGCAGTGAGTGGACTAGCGGGAGGGATGAGCAGTTCTTC
CASSEWTSGRDEQFF
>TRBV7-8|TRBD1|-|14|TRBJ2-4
TGTGCCAGCAGCTTAGGTATAGGACAGGGAGTGAGGTACTTC
CASSLGIGQGVRYF
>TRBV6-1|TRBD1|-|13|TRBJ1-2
TGTGCCAGCGGTCAGGGACAGGGTTATGGCTACACCTTC
CASGQGQGYGYTF
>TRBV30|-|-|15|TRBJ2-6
TGTGCCTGGAGTCCGGGGTTTTCTGGGGCCAACGTCCTGACTTTC
CAWSPGFSGANVLTF
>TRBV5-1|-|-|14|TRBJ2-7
TGCGCCAGCAGCTTGGGGGCAGGCCCCTACGAGCAGTACTTC
CASSLGAGPYEQYF
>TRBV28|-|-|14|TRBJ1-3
TGTGCCAGCAGAGGCGCAGGGGCTGGAAACACCATATATTTT
CASRGAGAGNTIYF
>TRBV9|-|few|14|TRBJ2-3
TGTGCCAGCAATGTGGGGGGTTCAGCGGATACGCAGTATTTT
CASNVGGSADTQYF
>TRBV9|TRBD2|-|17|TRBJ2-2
TGTGCCAGCAGCAAGACTAGCGGGGGGGCCAACACCGGGGAGCTGTTTTTT
CASSKTSGGANTGELFF
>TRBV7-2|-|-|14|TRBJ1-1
TGTGCCAGCAGCCTTAAACAGGGGAACACTGAAGCTTTCTTT
CASSLKQGNTEAFF
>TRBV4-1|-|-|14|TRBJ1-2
TGCGCCAGCAGCCAAGATCGGCGACGCTATGGCTACACCTTC
CASSQDRRRYGYTF
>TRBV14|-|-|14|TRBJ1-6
TGTGCCAGCAGCCGCAGGGAACGTTATTCACCCCTCCACTTT
CASSRRERYSPLHF
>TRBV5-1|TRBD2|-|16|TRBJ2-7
TGCGCCAGCAGCTTGGGGGACTTGGGCGGGGGATACGAGCAGTACTTC
CASSLGDLGGGYEQYF
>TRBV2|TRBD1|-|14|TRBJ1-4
TGTGCCAGCAGTGTAGACAGGGCTTCCGAAAAACTGTTTTTT
CASSVDRASEKLFF
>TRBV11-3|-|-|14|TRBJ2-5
TGTGCCAGCAGCCCCAGCGGAGGGCGGGAGACCCAGTACTTC
CASSPSGGRETQYF
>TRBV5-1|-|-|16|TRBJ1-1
TGCGCCAGCAGCTTGGGCCAGGAGTTTCTGAACACTGAAGCTTTCTTT
CASSLGQEFLNTEAFF
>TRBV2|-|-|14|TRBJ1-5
TGTGCCAGCAGTGTCCGGGACGGTAATCAGCCCCAGCATTTT
CASSVRDGNQPQHF
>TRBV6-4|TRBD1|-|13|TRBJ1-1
TGTGCCAGCAGGCAAATACAGGGGGCTGAAGCTTTCTTT
CASRQIQGAEAFF
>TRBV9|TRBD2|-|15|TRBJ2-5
TGTGCCAGCGGGCGGGGGGTCTTTAACCAAGAGACCCAGTACTTC
CASGRGVFNQETQYF
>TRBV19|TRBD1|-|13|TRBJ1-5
TGTGCCAGTAGAGGGACAGGGAATCAGCCCCAGCATTTT
CASRGTGNQPQHF
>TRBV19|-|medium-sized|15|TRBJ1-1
TGTGCCAGTAGATCCTTTGACCTGGGTGGCACTGAAGCTTTCTTT
CASRSFDLGGTEAFF
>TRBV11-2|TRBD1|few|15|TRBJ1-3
TGTGCCAGCAGCTTGCTGGACAGGATTGGAAACACCATATATTTT
CASSLLDRIGNTIYF
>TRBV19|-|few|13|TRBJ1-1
TGTGCCAGTAGTACCTTCATAACTACTGAAGCTTTCTTT
CASSTFITTEAFF
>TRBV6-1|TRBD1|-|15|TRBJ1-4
TGTGCCAGCAGTGAAGGACAGGGTCCCAATGAAAAACTGTTTTTT
CASSEGQGPNEKLFF
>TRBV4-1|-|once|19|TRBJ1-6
TGCGCCAGCAGCCAAGCCTTACCGGGATTTAGCTCCTATAATTCACCCCTCCACTTT
CASSQALPGFSSYNSPLHF
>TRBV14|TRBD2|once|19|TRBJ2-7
TGTGCCAGCAGCCAATTGGGTTGGGCTAGCGAGGGACTATCCTACGAGCAGTACTTC
CASSQLGWASEGLSYEQYF
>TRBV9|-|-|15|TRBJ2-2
TGTGCCAGCAGCCACCCCGCCGGGGTTACCGGGGAGCTGTTTTTT
CASSHPAGVTGELFF
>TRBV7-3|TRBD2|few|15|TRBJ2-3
TGTGCCAGCAGCTCCAGCGGGGGCCGCACAGATACGCAGTATTTT
CASSSSGGRTDTQYF
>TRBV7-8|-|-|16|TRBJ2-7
TGTGCCAGCAGCTTAGGTGCAGTCACTAAATCCTACGAGCAGTACTTC
CASSLGAVTKSYEQYF
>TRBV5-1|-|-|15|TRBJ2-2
TGCGCCAGCAGCCAAGGGTTGGGTGACACCGGGGAGCTGTTTTTT
CASSQGLGDTGELFF
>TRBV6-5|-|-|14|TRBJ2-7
TGTGCCAGCAGCTACCTAGGGACCTCCTACGAGCAGTACTTC
CASSYLGTSYEQYF
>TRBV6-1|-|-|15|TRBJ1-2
TGTGCCAGCAGTGAAGCATCGACAGGAGCCGCTGGCTACACCTTC
CASSEASTGAAGYTF
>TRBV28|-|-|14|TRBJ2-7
TGTGCCAGCAGTTTGGGAGATTTGTTGGGCGAGCAGTACTTC
CASSLGDLLGEQYF
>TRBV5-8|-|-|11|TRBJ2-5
TGTGCCAGCAGCTCCTATGAGACCCAGTACTTC
CASSSYETQYF
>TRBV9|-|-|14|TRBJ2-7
TGTGCCAGCAGCGTATCCCCGGGGTATTTCGAGCAGTACTTC
CASSVSPGYFEQYF
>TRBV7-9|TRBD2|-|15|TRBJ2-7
TGTGCCAGCAGCTTGGGTAGCGGGAGTGGGTACGAGCAGTACTTC
CASSLGSGSGYEQYF
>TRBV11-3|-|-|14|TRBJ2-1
TGTGCCAGCAGCTTAGTGCGTGGATACAATGAGCAGTTCTTC
CASSLVRGYNEQFF
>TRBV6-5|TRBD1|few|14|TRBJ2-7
TGTGCCAGCAGTGTAGGGACAGGGGGCACGGAGCAGTACTTC
CASSVGTGGTEQYF
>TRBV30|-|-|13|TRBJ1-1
TGTGCCTGGAGTACCGGCGGGGGCACTGAAGCTTTCTTT
CAWSTGGGTEAFF
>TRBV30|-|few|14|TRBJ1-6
TGTGCCTGGAGACAGTATCGGGGGGGTTCACCCCTCCACTTT
CAWRQYRGGSPLHF
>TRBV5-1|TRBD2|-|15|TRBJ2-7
TGCGCCAGCAGCTTCAAGCGGGAGAACTCCTACGAGCAGTACTTC
CASSFKRENSYEQYF
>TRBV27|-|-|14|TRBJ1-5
TGTGCCAGCAGGGAGACAGGTTTCAATCAGCCCCAGCATTTT
CASRETGFNQPQHF
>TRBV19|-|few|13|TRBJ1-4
TGTGCCAGTAAGAGGTCCGTGGGCGAAAAACTGTTTTTT
CASKRSVGEKLFF
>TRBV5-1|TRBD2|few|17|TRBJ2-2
TGCGCCAGCAGCGAGACAACTAGCGGGATTGTTGCCGGGGAGCTGTTTTTT
CASSETTSGIVAGELFF
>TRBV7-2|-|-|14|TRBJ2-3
TGTGCCAGCAGCGACACCAGGAGCACAGATACGCAGTATTTT
CASSDTRSTDTQYF
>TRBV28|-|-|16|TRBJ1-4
TGTGCCAGCTTCCCTCCTGCGGGTCCATCTAATGAAAAACTGTTTTTT
CASFPPAGPSNEKLFF
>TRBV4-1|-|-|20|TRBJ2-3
TGCGCCAGCAGCCAAGCTGTAGGATCTAGAGGCGGGCCGATCACAGATACGCAGTATTTT
CASSQAVGSRGGPITDTQYF
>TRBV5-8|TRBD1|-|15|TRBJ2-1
TGTGCCAGCAGCTTCGGGGACAGGGATTACAATGAGCAGTTCTTC
CASSFGDRDYNEQFF
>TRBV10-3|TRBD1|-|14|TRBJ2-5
TGTGCCATCAGTGACCAGGGGGCGCGGGAGACCCAGTACTTC
CAISDQGARETQYF
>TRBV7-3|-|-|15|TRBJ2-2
TGTGCCAGCAGCCTCCGGGACACCCGCACCGGGGAGCTGTTTTTT
CASSLRDTRTGELFF
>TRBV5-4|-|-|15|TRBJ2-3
TGTGCCAGCAGCGATGGTGGGCAGGGCACAGATACGCAGTATTTT
CASSDGGQGTDTQYF
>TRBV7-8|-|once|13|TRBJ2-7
TGTGCCAGCAGCTGGGCAGGGGACTACGAGCAGTACTTC
CASSWAGDYEQYF
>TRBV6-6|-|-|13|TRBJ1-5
TGTGCCAGCAGTTATAAGGGCAATCAGCCCCAGCATTTT
CASSYKGNQPQHF
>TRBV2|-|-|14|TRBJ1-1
TGTGCCAGCAGTTTTGAGGGGCTGGGTACTGAAGCTTTCTTT
CASSFEGLGTEAFF